This TCR beta chain was profiled in a study of shared clonotypes between healthy human individuals. The repertoire was sequenced with immunoSEQ multiplex PCR; TCRdb's copy has only in-frame clones and lacks some. Counted here are around 450,000 clones, around 75% occurring once; the ten biggest clones make up about 13%. J was trimmed by 4 bases and V by 2 bases; bases with no gene match: 9. The germline V gene encodes CDR1 SGHTA and CDR2 FQGNSA. The CDR3 runs 17 residues. The sequencing sample was made of PBMCs. The chain uses TRBV7-2 and TRBJ2-2, with TRBD1 matching over 8 bases. The clonotype comes from a woman aged 40 to 50 in good health. Some clones in this sample may be carry-over from other donors' samples. The DNA for the CDR3 is TGTGCCAGCAGCTTAATTCCAGGGGGCGCGGGCACCGGGGAGCTGTTTTTT. Residues: CASSLIPGGAGTGELFF.